Following are 30 T cell receptor beta chains from one sample sequenced in a study of blood T cell repertoires in COVID-19. The table came from immunoSEQ multiplex PCR; TCRdb's copy has only in-frame clones and leaves some out. Of approximately 160,000 clones listed, 80% to 85% were seen once; the top ten hold approximately 8%. What was sequenced was PBMCs or T cells enriched from blood (not recorded which). The receptor set was obtained from a woman aged 45-65 years who had recovered from COVID-19.

The chain has TRBV19 and TRBJ1-2, with D perhaps matching TRBD1 (5 bases). The V end was cut by 8 bases, the J end by 8 bases, with 24 bases between. The CDR3 runs to 15 residues. Germline CDR1 reads LNHDA; CDR2 reads SQIVND (reference sequence). Here the CDR3 reads CASAADHSGRDGYTF. The CDR3 DNA reads TGTGCCAGTGCCGCGGATCATTCAGGGAGGGACGGCTACACCTTC.

The chain combines TRBV18 with TRBJ2-3; 7 bases fit TRBD2. The V and J ends lost 3 bases and 4 bases, in that order; junction bases with no gene match: 4. The CDR3 contains 14 residues. Germline values: CDR1 KGHSH, CDR2 LQKENI. CDR3 region: CASSPLAAADTQYF. Here the CDR3 DNA reads TGTGCCAGCTCACCGCTAGCGGCGGCAGATACGCAGTATTTT.

CDR3 DNA: TGCGCCAGCAGCTTGCCTAGCGGGATCAACCAAGAGACCCAGTACTTC. It yields the protein CASSLPSGINQETQYF. The V call is TRBV5-1, the J call TRBJ2-5; 9 positions match TRBD2. Trimming took 1 base from V and 0 from J; bases not matched to a gene: 4. This CDR3 comprises 16 residues. Germline V gives CDR1 SGHRS, CDR2 YFSETQ.

The rearrangement links TRBV20-1 to TRBJ2-5; possibly TRBD2 for D (6 bases). The CDR3 is 11 amino acids. CDR1 is DFQATT and CDR2 is SNEGSKA in the germline V gene (reference sequence). V lost 7 bases and J 3 bases, leaving 9 bases between the germline ends. In DNA, the CDR3 is TGCAGTGGCGGGGCCAAAGAGACCCAGTACTTC. It yields the protein CSGGAKETQYF.

This rearrangement joins TRBV27 to TRBJ1-6; 8 bases agree with TRBD1. In germline, CDR1 is MNHEY, CDR2 SMNVEV (reference sequence). The CDR3 is 16 amino acids. Losses at the gene ends were 3 bases for V and 6 bases for J; bases not matched to a gene: 7. The CDR3 is CASSFTGGAANSPLHF. DNA for the CDR3: TGTGCCAGCAGTTTTACAGGGGGTGCTGCTAATTCACCCCTCCACTTT.

The chain recombines TRBV18 with TRBJ1-6, with TRBD1 as a possible D gene (6 bases). The V and J ends lost 2 bases and 2 bases respectively, with 13 bases between them. Looked up from germline, CDR1 is KGHSH and CDR2 is LQKENI. The CDR3 is made up of 17 amino acids. The CDR3: CASSPFEGETYNSPLHF. CDR3 in DNA: TGTGCCAGCTCACCATTTGAGGGGGAGACCTATAATTCACCCCTCCACTTT.

The J gene is TRBJ2-2, the V gene TRBV19; D is ambiguous. Germline lookup yields CDR1 LNHDA and CDR2 SQIVND (reference sequence). This CDR3 comprises 11 residues. V lost 5 bases, J lost 6 bases, and 4 bases lay in between. CDR3 nucleotides: TGTGCCAGTAGTCTGTCCGGGGAGCTGTTTTTT. Protein: CASSLSGELFF.

This chain links TRBV18 with TRBJ2-2; tentatively, D is TRBD1 (5 bases). Trimming stripped 3 bases from V and 0 bases from J, with 8 bases between. CDR3 length: 15 residues. Germline CDR1 and CDR2: KGHSH and LQKENI. The CDR3, as DNA: TGTGCCAGCTCACCTTTGACAGCGAACACCGGGGAGCTGTTTTTT. It yields the protein CASSPLTANTGELFF.

The V gene is TRBV7-2, the J gene TRBJ1-5; the match to TRBD1 covers 7 bases. The length of the CDR3 is 14 residues. The J segment lost 1 base and the V segment lost 4 bases, leaving 1 base of the junction unmatched. Germline CDR1 SGHTA, CDR2 FQGNSA. The CDR3 is CASSWDRSNQPQHF. CDR3 in DNA: TGTGCCAGCAGCTGGGACAGAAGCAATCAGCCCCAGCATTTT.

The chain is built from TRBV18 and TRBJ1-3; tentatively, D is TRBD1 (5 bases). Germline V lookup: CDR1 KGHSH, CDR2 LQKENI. There are 16 residues in the CDR3. V was shortened by 3 bases and J by 8 bases, with 20 bases between the two germline ends. The CDR3 here is CASSPQERDGGDTIYF. The CDR3 DNA reads TGTGCCAGCTCACCCCAAGAAAGAGATGGAGGGGACACCATATATTTT. The complete variable domain, with remaining parts taken from reference TRBV18 and TRBJ1-3, reads NAGVMQNPRHLVRRRGQEARLRCSPMKGHSHVYWYRQLPEEGLKFMVYLQKENIIDESGMPKERFSAEFPKEGPSILRIQQVVRGDSAAYFCASSPQERDGGDTIYFGEGSWLTVV.

This sequence joins TRBV6-1 and TRBJ2-2, with D perhaps matching TRBD1 (6 bases). Trimming stripped 3 bases from V and 7 bases from J, with 9 bases between. Looked up from germline, CDR1 is MNHNS and CDR2 is SASEGT. The CDR3 is 13 residues long. CDR3 residues: CASSETGLGELFF. The CDR3 nucleotides read TGTGCCAGCAGTGAGACAGGCCTCGGGGAGCTGTTTTTT.

The chain combines TRBV4-3 with TRBJ2-1, with unresolved D. Germline lookup yields CDR1 LGHNA and CDR2 YSLEER. Trimming removed 3 bases from V and 1 base from J, with 13 bases in between. The CDR3 is 16 amino acids. For the CDR3, the DNA is TGCGCCAGCAGCCATGAGGTTGCTACTTCCTACAATGAGCAGTTCTTC. Protein sequence: CASSHEVATSYNEQFF.

The chain has TRBV11-2 and TRBJ2-2, with 9 bases fitting TRBD1. In germline, CDR1 is SGHAT, CDR2 FQNNGV. CDR3 length: 19 residues. Germline trimming cut 5 bases from V and 8 bases from J; bases unmatched to any gene: 21. The chain's CDR3 is CASSPFPGQGAVSKGELFF. In nucleotides, the CDR3 is TGTGCCAGCAGCCCGTTCCCGGGACAGGGAGCGGTCTCTAAGGGGGAGCTGTTTTTT.

The rearrangement joins TRBV4-2 to TRBJ1-2; possibly TRBD1 for D (5 bases). This CDR3 is built from 15 residues. The germline V and J ends were trimmed by 0 bases and 5 bases, with 13 bases remaining between them. The germline V gene has CDR1 LGHNA and CDR2 YNFKEQ. The CDR3 coding sequence is TGTGCCAGCAGCCAAGATCGTGGAAGGGGATATGGCTACACCTTC. Residues: CASSQDRGRGYGYTF.

The chain links TRBV28 to TRBJ1-5; D remains ambiguous. Germline CDR1 reads MDHEN; CDR2 reads SYDVKM. This CDR3 comprises 19 residues. Deletions cut 7 bases from V and 6 bases from J, with 31 bases between. CDR3: CASTPSPLTQDGRGQPQHF. CDR3 sequence (DNA): TGTGCCAGCACCCCGTCACCCCTTACTCAAGACGGCCGCGGTCAGCCCCAGCATTTT.

This clone was observed a single time. This chain connects TRBV6-2 or TRBV6-3 to TRBJ2-7; TRBD2 agrees at 15 bases. V was pared by 2 bases and J by 4 bases, with 3 bases of the junction left unmatched. The V gene's germline CDR1 is MNHEY and CDR2 SVGEGT. The CDR3 is 16 residues long. CDR3 bases: TGTGCCAGCAGTTACGCGGGACTAGCGGGGGGATACGAGCAGTACTTC. It yields the protein CASSYAGLAGGYEQYF.

V gene TRBV4-3 combines with J gene TRBJ2-7; D is possibly TRBD2 (6 bases). CDR1 LGHNA and CDR2 YSLEER come from the germline V gene. V lost 4 bases to trimming and J lost 5 bases, with 9 bases between them. This CDR3 comprises 12 residues. CDR3 region: CASSLGGNEQYF. The DNA for the CDR3 is TGCGCCAGCAGCCTCGGCGGGAACGAGCAGTACTTC.

V and J are TRBV5-1 and TRBJ2-5; no clear D gene. V was shortened by 0 bases and J by 3 bases, with 12 bases between the two germline ends. CDR1 and CDR2 (germline): SGHRS, YFSETQ. The CDR3 spans 15 residues. The CDR3 DNA reads as TGCGCCAGCAGCTTGGCCTTAGATCCCAAAGAGACCCAGTACTTC. Translation gives CASSLALDPKETQYF.

The rearrangement links TRBV7-3 to TRBJ2-2, with 7 positions matching TRBD2. This CDR3 has 14 residues. Germline trimming cut 3 bases from V and 4 bases from J; bases unmatched to any gene: 2. Germline V lookup: CDR1 SGHTA, CDR2 FQGTGA. The CDR3 region has the DNA TGTGCCAGCAGCTTCGGGAGGCCCACCGGGGAGCTGTTTTTT. It is translated as CASSFGRPTGELFF.

V is TRBV7-9 and J is TRBJ2-2, with D possibly TRBD1 on 6 matching bases. The CDR3 is 16 residues long. Trimming stripped 3 bases from V and 2 bases from J, with 13 bases between. Germline loops: CDR1 SEHNR, CDR2 FQNEAQ (reference sequence). Written as DNA, the CDR3 is TGTGCCAGCAGCTTCTCTGACAGGTCTAACACCGGGGAGCTGTTTTTT. The encoded protein is CASSFSDRSNTGELFF.

The rearrangement joins TRBV7-9 to TRBJ2-2, with 10 bases fitting TRBD1. The CDR3 covers 17 residues. V was clipped by 1 base and J by 4 bases; unmatched bases: 6. Germline assignment: CDR1 SEHNR and CDR2 FQNEAQ (reference sequence). The DNA for the CDR3 is TGTGCCAGCAGCTTAGTGTTTGGGACAGGGGTCACCGGGGAGCTGTTTTTT. Its translation: CASSLVFGTGVTGELFF. The full variable domain, completed using reference TRBV7-9 and TRBJ2-2, is DTGVSQNPRHKITKRGQNVTFRCDPISEHNRLYWYRQTLGQGPEFLTYFQNEAQLEKSRLLSDRFSAERPKGSFSTLEIQRTEQGDSAMYLCASSLVFGTGVTGELFFGEGSRLTVL.

This clone was seen just once. The chain carries TRBV5-4 and TRBJ2-6; a possible D gene is TRBD1 (6 bases). The CDR3 has 16 residues. V shed 4 bases and J shed 3 bases, with 14 bases lying between them. Germline CDR1 and CDR2: SGHNT and YYREEE (reference sequence). The CDR3 coding sequence is TGTGCCAGCAGCCTCGCTAACAGGGATGGGGCCAACGTCCTGACTTTC. Its protein is CASSLANRDGANVLTF.

V is TRBV4-1 and J is TRBJ2-5, with TRBD1 matching 7 bases. V was clipped by 1 base and J by 2 bases; unmatched bases: 13. CDR3 size: 18 residues. Germline assignment: CDR1 MGHRA and CDR2 YSYEKL. CDR3 DNA: TGCGCCAGCAGCCAAGGGGCAGGGGGAGTGGGATTTCAAGAGACCCAGTACTTC. Translation gives CASSQGAGGVGFQETQYF.

CDR3 sequence: CASRGTGGYNQPQHF. CDR3 nucleotides: TGTGCCAGCAGAGGGACAGGGGGCTACAATCAGCCCCAGCATTTT. This sequence joins TRBV28 and TRBJ1-5, with 12 bases that match TRBD1. The CDR3 contains 15 residues. The germline gives CDR1 MDHEN, CDR2 SYDVKM. V lost 6 bases to trimming and J lost 3 bases; unmatched junction nucleotides: 3.

The chain recombines TRBV5-1 with TRBJ1-1, with D hard to call. The germline CDR1 and CDR2 sequences are SGHRS and YFSETQ. Trimming left V 4 bases short and J 8 bases short, with 15 bases between. This CDR3 has 13 amino acids. DNA of the CDR3: TGCGCCAGCAGCCCGGGAGGAACGGGGGAAGCTTTCTTT. It encodes CASSPGGTGEAFF. The variable domain in full, with the rest retrieved from reference TRBV5-1 and TRBJ1-1, is KAGVTQTPRYLIKTRGQQVTLSCSPISGHRSVSWYQQTPGQGLQFLFEYFSETQRNKGNFPGRFSGRQFSNSRSEMNVSTLELGDSALYLCASSPGGTGEAFFGQGTRLTVV.

This clone was detected only once. The chain recombines TRBV10-3 with TRBJ2-7; no definite D call. The CDR3 is 14 amino acids. Trimming removed 3 bases at V and 3 bases at J, with 12 bases between. The germline gives CDR1 ENHRY, CDR2 SYGVKD. Written as DNA, the CDR3 is TGTGCCATCAGTGACAACAACCTCTTCTACGAGCAGTACTTC. As protein: CAISDNNLFYEQYF.

The genes are TRBV10-1 and TRBJ2-7; 8 bases are a match to TRBD1. In germline, CDR1 is WNHNN, CDR2 SYGVQD (reference sequence). V lost 9 bases and J lost 3; bases outside the gene matches: 7. CDR3 length equals 13 residues. CDR3 amino acids: CARKGQGIYEQYF. CDR3 DNA: TGCGCCAGGAAAGGACAGGGAATCTACGAGCAGTACTTC.

The rearrangement joins TRBV18 to TRBJ1-5; 12 bases are a match to TRBD1. In germline, CDR1 is KGHSH, CDR2 LQKENI. The trim removed 2 bases at V and 4 bases at J, leaving 3 bases unmatched. CDR3 size: 16 residues. The CDR3, as DNA: TGTGCCAGCTCACCATTGGGACAGGGGGCTAATCAGCCCCAGCATTTT. Encoded protein: CASSPLGQGANQPQHF.

The chain combines TRBV7-8 with TRBJ2-2, with 7 bases lining up with TRBD2. The germline V gene encodes CDR1 SGHVS and CDR2 FQNEAQ. V shed 5 bases and J 5 bases; nucleotides not matched to a gene: 14. The CDR3 covers 17 residues. The CDR3 spells CASSPEASGLLTGELFF. The CDR3, as DNA: TGTGCCAGCAGCCCTGAGGCTAGCGGTCTTCTGACCGGGGAGCTGTTTTTT.

V and J are TRBV4-1 and TRBJ1-4, with a weak D call TRBD1 (6 bases). Germline CDR1 and CDR2: MGHRA and YSYEKL. V gave up 4 bases and J gave up 8 bases, with 20 bases separating them. This CDR3 has 16 amino acids. The CDR3, as DNA: TGCGCCAGCAGCCGGAACTCCTACAGGGAGGGAGAAAAACTGTTTTTT. This translates into CASSRNSYREGEKLFF.